These T cell receptor beta chains were read from a single sample in a study of patients and donors after allogeneic stem cell transplantation. One entry per CDR3 protein, called by TCRdb with MiXCR from the RT-PCR reads. The sample records more than 150,000 distinct CDR3 sequences, around two fifths being singletons. The source material was blood, either unsorted or a sorted T cell fraction (not recorded which). These receptors all stem from a human donor who was either an allogeneic HSCT recipient or a stem cell or donor lymphocyte infusion donor (not recorded which). It is not recorded whose cells these are; they may come from a transplant donor. The CDR3 runs from the conserved cysteine through the conserved F or W. Each record gives: J gene, clone size, D gene, V gene, CDR3 protein, CDR3 DNA. The D gene is left open where the match is weak. The size of a clone is reported for some rows only, either as once, few or many, or as a class for expanded clones.

TRBJ2-1,few,TRBD2,TRBV20-1,CSASRLAGGPEQFF,TGCAGTGCTTCCCGACTAGCGGGAGGTCCTGAGCAGTTCTTC
TRBJ1-2,few,.,TRBV7-2,CASSLERGNYGYTF,TGTGCCAGCAGCTTAGAACGGGGTAACTATGGCTACACCTTC
TRBJ1-1,few,.,TRBV4-2,CASSQPGPGDTEAFF,TGTGCCAGCAGCCAACCGGGGCCCGGGGACACTGAAGCTTTCTTT
TRBJ2-3,.,.,TRBV14,CASSQGTYTDTQYF,TGTGCCAGCAGCCAAGGGACTTACACAGATACGCAGTATTTT
TRBJ2-1,.,.,TRBV29-1,CSTDLQGGGEQFF,TGCAGCACGGACCTGCAGGGGGGCGGTGAGCAGTTCTTC
TRBJ2-1,few,.,TRBV6-5,CASSYSGLLNEQFF,TGTGCCAGCAGTTACTCGGGACTGCTCAATGAGCAGTTCTTC
TRBJ2-1,.,.,TRBV7-9,CASSLAYEQFF,TGTGCCAGCAGCTTAGCCTATGAGCAGTTCTTC
TRBJ2-6,.,.,TRBV12-3/TRBV12-4,CASSRARGANVLTF,TGTGCCAGCTCCCGGGCCAGGGGGGCCAACGTCCTGACTTTC
TRBJ1-3,few,TRBD1,TRBV5-1,CASSLEGTGGNTIYF,TGCGCCAGCAGCTTGGAAGGGACAGGTGGAAACACCATATATTTT
TRBJ1-6,few,TRBD1,TRBV15,CATSRVDRELAPLHF,TGTGCCACCAGCAGGGTAGACAGGGAGCTGGCACCCCTCCACTTT
TRBJ1-3,.,.,TRBV9,CASSETGPGGNTIYF,TGTGCCAGCAGCGAAACCGGGCCCGGGGGGAACACCATATATTTT
TRBJ2-1,.,TRBD2,TRBV30,CACSGGSYVNEQFF,TGTGCCTGTAGTGGCGGGAGTTACGTAAATGAGCAGTTCTTC
TRBJ2-5,.,.,TRBV6-5,CASSPWIYQETQYF,TGTGCCAGCAGTCCCTGGATATACCAAGAGACCCAGTACTTC
TRBJ2-7,.,TRBD2,TRBV4-3,CASSLYTGTSSYEQYF,TGCGCCAGCAGCCTCTATACCGGGACTAGCTCCTACGAGCAGTACTTC
TRBJ1-2,few,.,TRBV7-9,CASSPPGNNYGYTF,TGTGCCAGCAGCCCCCCTGGCAACAACTATGGCTACACCTTC
TRBJ2-3,.,.,TRBV5-1,CASSFGGPADTQYF,TGCGCCAGCAGCTTTGGAGGGCCGGCAGATACGCAGTATTTT
TRBJ2-7,.,TRBD2,TRBV7-9,CASTLSGTSYEQYF,TGTGCCAGCACCTTATCCGGGACTAGCTACGAGCAGTACTTC
TRBJ2-1,.,.,TRBV20-1,CSAWGFGSNNEQFF,TGCAGTGCTTGGGGATTCGGGAGTAACAATGAGCAGTTCTTC
TRBJ2-1,few,TRBD2,TRBV7-9,CAGTSGANEQFF,TGTGCCGGGACTAGCGGGGCCAATGAGCAGTTCTTC
TRBJ1-2,.,.,TRBV5-5,CASSLDDRTRGYTF,TGTGCCAGCAGCTTGGACGACAGGACGAGAGGCTACACCTTC
TRBJ2-7,.,TRBD2,TRBV29-1,CSVELRESYEQYF,TGCAGCGTTGAGTTGCGGGAGAGTTACGAGCAGTACTTC
TRBJ1-2,few,.,TRBV24-1,CATSDRDGYTF,TGTGCCACCAGTGATCGGGACGGCTACACCTTC
TRBJ1-1,few,.,TRBV18,CASSPPTFGTEAFF,TGTGCCAGCTCACCACCGACCTTTGGCACTGAAGCTTTCTTT
TRBJ2-7,.,.,TRBV9,CASSASPGSYEQYF,TGTGCCAGCAGCGCTAGTCCGGGGTCCTACGAGCAGTACTTC
TRBJ1-2,.,TRBD1,TRBV12-5,CASGLGTGEGYTF,TGTGCTAGTGGTTTAGGGACAGGTGAAGGCTACACCTTC
TRBJ2-3,.,.,TRBV27,CASSSLGQATDTQYF,TGTGCCAGCAGTTCTTTGGGGCAGGCGACAGATACGCAGTATTTT
TRBJ2-7,few,TRBD1,TRBV12-3/TRBV12-4,CASSLGGQYEQYF,TGTGCCAGCAGTTTAGGGGGACAGTACGAGCAGTACTTC
TRBJ1-1,many,.,TRBV28,CASSLVNTEAFF,TGTGCCAGCAGTTTAGTGAACACTGAAGCTTTCTTT
TRBJ1-1,.,.,TRBV2,CASSRDLNTEAFF,TGTGCCAGCAGCAGGGACCTGAACACTGAAGCTTTCTTT
TRBJ2-5,few,.,TRBV28,CASSWTQETQYF,TGTGCCAGCAGTTGGACCCAAGAGACCCAGTACTTC
TRBJ2-2,.,TRBD2,TRBV7-3,CASSLGGRAAGELFF,TGTGCCAGCAGCTTAGGCGGGAGGGCCGCCGGGGAGCTGTTTTTT
TRBJ1-2,few,.,TRBV12-3/TRBV12-4,CASSLVVSYGYTF,TGTGCCAGCAGTTTAGTGGTCAGCTATGGCTACACCTTC
TRBJ1-1,.,TRBD1,TRBV12-3/TRBV12-4,CASSLRDSDTEAFF,TGTGCCAGCAGCCTCCGGGACAGCGACACTGAAGCTTTCTTT
TRBJ2-2,few,TRBD1,TRBV30,CAWSKRQGSFTGELFF,TGTGCCTGGAGTAAACGACAGGGGTCGTTCACCGGGGAGCTGTTTTTT
TRBJ2-1,.,.,TRBV5-5,CASSLSSPSSYNEQFF,TGTGCCAGCAGCTTGTCAAGCCCGAGCTCCTACAATGAGCAGTTCTTC
TRBJ1-3,.,.,TRBV7-2,CASSPRWGPLSGNTIYF,TGTGCCAGCAGCCCCCGATGGGGGCCCCTCTCTGGAAACACCATATATTTT
TRBJ1-1,.,TRBD1,TRBV4-1,CASSQGQGKGTEAFF,TGCGCCAGCAGCCAAGGACAGGGGAAAGGCACTGAAGCTTTCTTT
TRBJ2-7,few,TRBD2,TRBV28,CASSLAGTSSYEQYF,TGTGCCAGCAGTTTAGCGGGGACTAGCTCCTACGAGCAGTACTTC
TRBJ2-1,few,TRBD2,TRBV11-2,CASSYQTSGTHNEQFF,TGTGCCAGCAGCTACCAGACTAGCGGGACGCACAATGAGCAGTTCTTC
TRBJ1-5,.,.,TRBV12-3/TRBV12-4,CASSLQDSNQPQHF,TGTGCCAGCAGTCTCCAGGATAGCAATCAGCCCCAGCATTTT
TRBJ2-2,.,TRBD2,TRBV4-3,CASSQEGMGLAGVTGELFF,TGCGCCAGCAGCCAAGAAGGCATGGGACTAGCGGGAGTCACCGGGGAGCTGTTTTTT
TRBJ2-7,.,.,TRBV20-1,CSARIGNLLAYEQYF,TGCAGTGCTAGAATCGGGAACCTGTTAGCCTACGAGCAGTACTTC
TRBJ1-5,few,.,TRBV12-3/TRBV12-4,CASSSQQGGQPQHF,TGTGCCAGCAGTTCTCAACAGGGAGGTCAGCCCCAGCATTTT
TRBJ1-1,.,.,TRBV6-5,CASSYGRGSNTEAFF,TGTGCCAGCAGTTACGGCCGGGGATCGAACACTGAAGCTTTCTTT
TRBJ1-4,few,TRBD1,TRBV4-3,CASSPGQGAPNEKLFF,TGCGCCAGCAGCCCCGGACAGGGGGCCCCTAATGAAAAACTGTTTTTT
TRBJ1-1,.,.,TRBV29-1,CSVDRASNTEAFF,TGCAGCGTCGACAGAGCCTCGAACACTGAAGCTTTCTTT
TRBJ2-1,few,.,TRBV12-3/TRBV12-4,CASSLADSAGPLNEQFF,TGTGCCAGCAGTTTAGCGGATTCGGCGGGGCCCCTCAATGAGCAGTTCTTC
TRBJ1-2,.,TRBD1,TRBV12-3/TRBV12-4,CASRPLRDRSYGYTF,TGTGCCAGCAGACCTCTCCGGGACAGGTCCTATGGCTACACCTTC
TRBJ2-1,.,.,TRBV3-1,CASSQADGNNEQFF,TGTGCCAGCAGCCAGGCCGACGGAAACAATGAGCAGTTCTTC
TRBJ1-2,once,.,TRBV10-3,CAISEGGTRNYGYTF,TGTGCCATCAGTGAGGGGGGGACGCGGAACTATGGCTACACCTTC
TRBJ1-1,.,TRBD1,TRBV19,CASSGGQILNTEAFF,TGTGCCAGTAGCGGGGGACAGATATTGAACACTGAAGCTTTCTTT